What follows are 17 T cell receptor beta chains derived from one specimen sequenced in a study of beta chain features in type 1 diabetes. Study results and limitations: In all four CD4+ subsets, TCRB CDR3 length was significantly, moderately reduced in type 1 diabetes.

The authors reverse transcribed all of the isolated RNA, so sequencing captured expressed TCRB transcripts. TCRdb's copy holds only in-frame clones and misses some; the assay was immunoSEQ multiplex PCR. Here the sample spans 630,000 or so clones, over 13% being singletons. Which antigens these TCRs recognize remains unknown. Sequenced: naive CD4+ T cells from blood. The origin of the receptors is a man between 18 and 29 years old with type 1 diabetes.

This clone occurred a few times. The genes are TRBV5-1 and TRBJ2-5, with a tentative D call TRBD2 (6 bases). The length of the CDR3 is 15 residues. The V gene's germline CDR1 is SGHRS and CDR2 YFSETQ. V was pared by 2 bases and J by 0 bases, with 11 bases between. This chain's CDR3 is CASSLTRGNQETQYF. The CDR3 DNA reads as TGCGCCAGCAGCTTAACTCGGGGGAACCAAGAGACCCAGTACTTC.

The chain links TRBV28 to TRBJ1-6, with 9 bases that match TRBD1. This CDR3 is built from 15 residues. V dropped 2 bases and J dropped 17; count of bases not matched to a gene: 13. Germline lookup yields CDR1 MDHEN and CDR2 SYDVKM. Here the CDR3 reads CASSLPGTGSQVVHF. The CDR3 bases are TGTGCCAGCAGTTTACCCGGGACAGGGTCCCAAGTGGTCCACTTT.

The chain uses TRBV11-3 and TRBJ2-1; tentative D call: TRBD1 (6 bases). Germline lookup yields CDR1 SGHNT and CDR2 YENEEA. This CDR3 region has 14 residues. With 3 bases removed from V and 7 bases from J, the gap between germline ends came to 13 bases. The CDR3 loop reads CASSFSFTGNEQFF. The CDR3 DNA sequence: TGTGCCAGCAGCTTTAGCTTTACAGGGAATGAGCAGTTCTTC.

This clone has only a few counts. This chain joins TRBV5-1 and TRBJ1-1, with a tentative D call TRBD1 (5 bases). V was pared by 4 bases and J by 7 bases, with 17 bases between. The CDR3 is 14 amino acids. CDR1 is SGHRS and CDR2 is YFSETQ in the germline V gene. The CDR3 reads CASSPRDGSDEAFF. The CDR3 DNA reads TGCGCCAGCAGCCCCCGGGACGGCAGCGATGAAGCTTTCTTT. Looking up the rest from reference TRBV5-1 and TRBJ1-1 gives the full variable domain: KAGVTQTPRYLIKTRGQQVTLSCSPISGHRSVSWYQQTPGQGLQFLFEYFSETQRNKGNFPGRFSGRQFSNSRSEMNVSTLELGDSALYLCASSPRDGSDEAFFGQGTRLTVV.

The table lists this clone with a few counts. CDR3 DNA sequence: TGCGCCAGCAGCCCGAGCGGCGACCCTGGGGCCAACGTCCTGACTTTC. Translated: CASSPSGDPGANVLTF. J is TRBJ2-6 and V is TRBV5-1, with D possibly being TRBD2 (5 bases). Trimming shortened V by 4 bases and J by 2 bases, and 13 bases separated the two germline ends. The CDR3 consists of 16 residues. Germline-derived CDR1 and CDR2 are SGHRS and YFSETQ.

Of note for this clone: This CDR3 is also generated by other DNA sequences in the sample. V and J are TRBV18 and TRBJ2-7, with D perhaps being TRBD1 or TRBD2 (5 bases each). Germline V CDR1 and CDR2: KGHSH, LQKENI. The CDR3 extends over 13 amino acids. V was trimmed by 3 bases and J by 5 bases, leaving 11 bases between them. The CDR3 loop reads CASSPPGRDEQYF. The CDR3 DNA reads TGTGCCAGCTCACCTCCGGGGCGGGACGAGCAGTACTTC.

This clone showed up just a few times. V is TRBV19 and J is TRBJ2-5, with D tentatively TRBD1 (6 bases). With 5 bases removed from V and 1 base from J, the gap between germline ends came to 17 bases. Germline lookup yields CDR1 LNHDA and CDR2 SQIVND (reference sequence). CDR3 length equals 16 residues. The CDR3 region is CASSGPPGHLQETQYF. The CDR3 DNA reads TGTGCCAGTAGTGGCCCGCCGGGACACCTCCAAGAGACCCAGTACTTC. Drawing the rest from reference TRBV19 and TRBJ2-5, the complete variable domain is DGGITQSPKYLFRKEGQNVTLSCEQNLNHDAMYWYRQDPGQGLRLIYYSQIVNDFQKGDIAEGYSVSREKKESFPLTVTSAQKNPTAFYLCASSGPPGHLQETQYFGPGTRLLVL.

This clone came up a few times. The chain employs TRBV18 and TRBJ2-7, with 7 bases identical to TRBD1. V shed 6 bases, J shed 3 bases, and the junction held 8 bases outside the gene matches. CDR1 and CDR2 (germline): KGHSH, LQKENI. This CDR3 region has 14 residues. CDR3 residues: CASSRQGVVYEQYF. The DNA of the CDR3 is TGTGCCAGCTCGCGACAGGGAGTCGTCTACGAGCAGTACTTC.

About this clone itself: Additional DNA sequences in this sample encode the identical CDR3. This rearrangement joins TRBV9 to TRBJ2-5; D gene unclear. The V end lost 0 bases, the J end lost 1 base, and 4 bases lay between the germline ends. CDR1 is SGDLS and CDR2 is YYNGEE in the germline V gene. This CDR3 is 13 amino acids long. CDR3 in amino acids: CASSVGPQETQYF. CDR3 nucleotides: TGTGCCAGCAGCGTAGGCCCCCAAGAGACCCAGTACTTC.

The chain links TRBV25-1 to TRBJ1-4; D not certain. Germline assignment: CDR1 MGHDK and CDR2 SYGVNS. Trimming left V 2 bases short and J 7 bases short, with 11 bases between. There are 14 residues in the CDR3. The CDR3 here is CASSEGWGGEKLFF. CDR3 nucleotides: TGTGCCAGCAGTGAAGGCTGGGGAGGTGAAAAACTGTTTTTT.

This clone was counted between two and nine times. Other nucleotide sequences in the sample specify the same CDR3. This sequence joins TRBV2 and TRBJ1-2; D perhaps matches TRBD1 (5 bases). CDR1 and CDR2 (germline): SNHLY, FYNNEI. The V end lost 3 bases, the J end lost 5 bases, and 7 bases lay between the germline ends. CDR3 size: 12 residues. The CDR3 DNA reads TGTGCCAGCAGTGAGTCAGGGTATGGCTACACCTTC. Protein sequence: CASSESGYGYTF. The variable domain in full, completed from reference TRBV2 and TRBJ1-2, reads EPEVTQTPSHQVTQMGQEVILRCVPISNHLYFYWYRQILGQKVEFLVSFYNNEISEKSEIFDDQFSVERPDGSNFTLKIRSTKLEDSAMYFCASSESGYGYTFGSGTRLTVV.

Concerning this clone: Other DNA sequences in the same sample also yield this CDR3. This chain connects TRBV20-1 to TRBJ2-3; no definite D call. CDR1 DFQATT and CDR2 SNEGSKA come from the germline V gene (reference sequence). V was shortened by 5 bases and J by 6 bases, with 9 bases between the two germline ends. The CDR3 has 11 residues. In nucleotides, the CDR3 is TGCAGTGCTCCTCTCCCGGATACGCAGTATTTT. It specifies CSAPLPDTQYF.

This clone was found a few times. The rearrangement uses TRBV5-1 and TRBJ2-7; D unresolved. V gave up 0 bases and J gave up 2 bases, with 9 bases separating them. Germline V gene data show CDR1 as SGHRS and CDR2 as YFSETQ. CDR3 length equals 14 residues. CDR3 loop: CASSLGSGAYEQYF. The CDR3, as DNA: TGCGCCAGCAGCTTGGGTTCGGGCGCCTACGAGCAGTACTTC.

This clone has just a few counts. The chain has TRBV7-3 and TRBJ2-2; D unresolved. V was cut by 2 bases and J by 0 bases, with 10 bases left in between. Germline V gives CDR1 SGHTA, CDR2 FQGTGA. The CDR3 sequence is 16 residues long. DNA for the CDR3: TGTGCCAGCAGCTTACAGGTTGGGGCGAACACCGGGGAGCTGTTTTTT. Its translation: CASSLQVGANTGELFF.

V and J are TRBV2 and TRBJ2-7, with D unclear. This CDR3 region has 10 residues. Trimming took 5 bases from V and 6 from J, leaving 5 bases between them. Germline CDR1 SNHLY, CDR2 FYNNEI. The CDR3 is CASSIGEQYF. In DNA form, the CDR3 reads TGTGCCAGCAGTATCGGCGAGCAGTACTTC.

The V and J genes are TRBV10-3 and TRBJ1-5; a weak D match, TRBD1 (5 bases). Per the germline V gene, CDR1 is ENHRY and CDR2 is SYGVKD. Between the trimmed V and J ends, which lost 8 bases and 8 bases, there was a span of 19 bases. The CDR3 is 14 residues long. The chain's CDR3 is CAISSGETSEPQHF. CDR3 coding DNA: TGTGCCATCTCCTCGGGGGAGACTTCCGAGCCCCAGCATTTT.

The chain recombines TRBV29-1 with TRBJ2-1; D is unresolved. This CDR3 has 14 amino acids. Looked up from germline, CDR1 is SQVTM and CDR2 is ANQGSEA. V was trimmed by 7 bases and J by 7 bases, leaving 20 bases between them. The CDR3 here is CSATRPWGLNEQFF. The CDR3 DNA sequence: TGCAGCGCAACCAGACCTTGGGGTTTGAATGAGCAGTTCTTC.